These 20 T cell receptor beta chains came from one sample sequenced in a study of T cell repertoires in cytomegalovirus infection. TCRdb used MiXCR to reprocess the reads, holding one entry per CDR3 protein. The table shows 600,000 to 800,000 distinct CDR3 sequences, with approximately 24% occurring only once. The source material was CD8+ T cells from PBMCs. These receptors were taken from a human donor in good health (CMV status not recorded). Some clones in this sample may be carry-over from other donors' samples.

This clonotype has just one count. The chain is built from TRBV29-1 and TRBJ2-7, with D tentatively TRBD1 (6 bases). Germline V CDR1 and CDR2: SQVTM, ANQGSEA. CDR3 size: 13 residues. The germline V and J ends were trimmed by 5 bases and 3 bases, with 14 bases remaining between them. The CDR3 region has the DNA TGCAGCGTTCGTACAGGGAATGACTACGAGCAGTACTTC. Translated, it gives CSVRTGNDYEQYF.

Ten or more counts support this clonotype. The chain carries TRBV7-3 and TRBJ1-1, with D possibly TRBD1 on 6 matching bases. V was trimmed by 6 bases and J by 0 bases, leaving 8 bases between them. Germline CDR1 SGHTA, CDR2 FQGTGA. The CDR3 covers 13 residues. Written as DNA, the CDR3 is TGTGCCAGCAGTCGGGACATGAACACTGAAGCTTTCTTT. It translates to CASSRDMNTEAFF.

Turning to this clonotype: Since a much larger clone is just one base distant, this may be a read error. The gene calls are TRBV6-2 or TRBV6-3 and TRBJ2-7; TRBD1 might be the D (6 bases). Looked up from germline, CDR1 is MNHEY and CDR2 is SVGEGT. The CDR3 has 13 residues. This CDR3 reads CVSSWDNPYEQYV. The CDR3 DNA follows: TGTGTCAGCAGTTGGGACAACCCTTACGAGCAGTACGTC.

This clonotype was counted many times. V and J are TRBV6-5 and TRBJ1-5; D ambiguous. Germline lookup yields CDR1 MNHEY and CDR2 SVGAGI. V shed 2 bases and J shed 3 bases, with 8 bases lying between them. This CDR3 region has 14 residues. The CDR3 nucleotides read TGTGCCAGCAGTTACCTCTCTTACAATCAGCCCCAGCATTTT. Residues: CASSYLSYNQPQHF.

This clonotype was detected only a few times. The chain employs TRBV14 and TRBJ2-1; possible D gene TRBD2, 6 bases. V lost 4 bases and J lost 1, with 17 bases in between. The CDR3 runs to 17 residues. CDR1 SGHDN and CDR2 FVKESK come from the germline V gene. CDR3 DNA: TGTGCCAGCAGCCCGCAGGCCAGACTAGGATCCTACAATGAGCAGTTCTTC. It specifies CASSPQARLGSYNEQFF.

The CDR3 here is CSADDRETPYEQYF. The CDR3 DNA reads as TGCAGTGCTGATGACAGGGAGACCCCCTACGAGCAGTACTTC. This chain links TRBV20-1 with TRBJ2-7; 7 bases map to TRBD1. Germline V CDR1 and CDR2: DFQATT, SNEGSKA (reference sequence). J was trimmed by 2 bases and V by 5 bases; bases with no gene match: 9. There are 14 residues in the CDR3.

This clonotype was detected only a few times. The V call is TRBV6-5, the J call TRBJ1-2; D is undetermined. V lost 5 bases to trimming and J lost 0 bases, with 13 bases between them. CDR3 size: 15 residues. The germline CDR1 and CDR2 sequences are MNHEY and SVGAGI. The chain's CDR3 is CASSPFPGPNYGYTF. The CDR3 DNA follows: TGTGCCAGCAGTCCCTTCCCCGGACCTAACTATGGCTACACCTTC.

This sequence joins TRBV13 and TRBJ2-2; D is possibly TRBD2 (6 bases). Trimming pared 5 bases from V and 5 bases from J, leaving 12 bases between. Germline lookup yields CDR1 PRHDT and CDR2 FYEKMQ (reference sequence). This CDR3 comprises 14 residues. CDR3: CASSTNGGTGELFF. DNA of the CDR3: TGTGCCAGCAGCACTAACGGGGGAACCGGGGAGCTGTTTTTT.

The rearrangement links TRBV6-5 to TRBJ2-1, with D tentatively TRBD1 (5 bases). The CDR3 spans 13 residues. Trimming removed 5 bases at V and 8 bases at J, with 13 bases between. From germline, CDR1 is MNHEY and CDR2 SVGAGI. The CDR3 loop reads CASSLLSGYEQFF. The CDR3 DNA follows: TGTGCCAGCAGTCTCCTCTCAGGGTATGAGCAGTTCTTC.

In its sample, this clonotype was seen once. The rearrangement links TRBV10-3 to TRBJ1-2; tentative D call: TRBD1 (6 bases). This CDR3 has 13 residues. Looked up from germline, CDR1 is ENHRY and CDR2 is SYGVKD. Trimming left V 4 bases short and J 9 bases short, with 15 bases between. The CDR3, as DNA: TGTGCCATCAGTGGGCCAGGGGAGGGGAGCTACACCTTC. Protein product: CAISGPGEGSYTF.

This clonotype was seen many times. This chain joins TRBV7-2 and TRBJ2-1; D is undetermined. V lost 5 bases and J 12 bases, leaving 20 bases between the germline ends. The CDR3 is made up of 14 amino acids. Per germline, CDR1 SGHTA and CDR2 FQGNSA. The CDR3 spells CASSPLSAAMGQFF. The DNA of the CDR3 is TGTGCCAGCAGCCCCCTCAGTGCAGCTATGGGGCAGTTCTTC. Full variable domain (missing parts from reference TRBV7-2 and TRBJ2-1): GAGVSQSPSNKVTEKGKDVELRCDPISGHTALYWYRQSLGQGLEFLIYFQGNSAPDKSGLPSDRFSAERTGGSVSTLTIQRTQQEDSAVYLCASSPLSAAMGQFFGPGTRLTVL.

This clonotype was observed at least ten times. The chain couples TRBV12-3 or TRBV12-4 to TRBJ2-4, with D tentatively TRBD1 (6 bases). Trimming removed 6 bases at V and 0 bases at J, with 12 bases between. The CDR3 runs to 15 residues. This CDR3 reads CASSPDSLAKNIQYF. CDR3 nucleotides: TGTGCCAGCAGCCCGGACAGTCTAGCCAAAAACATTCAGTACTTC.

This clonotype showed up just a few times. This rearrangement joins TRBV7-2 to TRBJ1-3, with unresolved D. With 2 bases removed from V and 6 bases from J, the gap between germline ends came to 14 bases. Germline V gene data show CDR1 as SGHTA and CDR2 as FQGNSA. This CDR3 is 15 amino acids long. CDR3 sequence: CASSLRHIEENTIYF. In DNA, the CDR3 is TGTGCCAGCAGCTTAAGACACATTGAGGAAAACACCATATATTTT.

This clonotype was found a few times. The rearrangement uses TRBV20-1 and TRBJ1-6; the D gene is possibly TRBD1 (6 bases). Per the germline V gene, CDR1 is DFQATT and CDR2 is SNEGSKA (reference sequence). V lost 5 bases and J lost 5, with 16 bases in between. The CDR3 runs 15 residues. Here the CDR3 DNA reads TGCAGTGCTTCTCCTCAGGGGCTGAATAATTCACCCCTCCACTTT. This codes for CSASPQGLNNSPLHF.

This clonotype was seen at least ten times. V is TRBV6-6 and J is TRBJ1-2, with no clear D. CDR1 and CDR2 from the germline V gene are MNHNY and SVGAGI (reference sequence). V was pared by 6 bases and J by 4 bases, with 12 bases between. The CDR3 runs 13 residues. For the CDR3, the DNA is TGTGCCAGCAGCACGCCGGGATTCTATGGCTACACCTTC. This gives the protein CASSTPGFYGYTF.

This clonotype was seen a handful of times. The chain employs TRBV2 and TRBJ2-7; 8 nucleotides line up with TRBD1. CDR1 and CDR2 (germline): SNHLY, FYNNEI. This CDR3 spans 15 amino acids. The J segment lost 7 bases and the V segment lost 6 bases, leaving 14 bases of the junction unmatched. The CDR3, as DNA: TGTGCCAGCAGCGTCGGGACAGGACCTTTGGAAGAGCAGTACTTC. Translation gives CASSVGTGPLEEQYF.

This clonotype showed up many times. J is TRBJ2-1 and V is TRBV7-9; 9 nucleotides align to TRBD2. Germline CDR1 is SEHNR and CDR2 is FQNEAQ (reference sequence). This CDR3 region has 15 residues. The ends lost 4 bases at V and 2 bases at J; junction bases unmatched: 3. CDR3 amino acids: CASSSTSGPYNEQFF. In DNA, the CDR3 is TGTGCCAGCAGCTCGACTAGCGGACCCTACAATGAGCAGTTCTTC.

The chain recombines TRBV7-9 with TRBJ1-4; D not certain. Deletions cut 5 bases from V and 8 bases from J, with 6 bases between. Germline lookup yields CDR1 SEHNR and CDR2 FQNEAQ (reference sequence). CDR3 length: 11 amino acids. CDR3: CASSTTEKLFF. CDR3 sequence (DNA): TGTGCCAGCAGCACGACGGAAAAACTGTTTTTT.

This chain uses TRBV20-1 with TRBJ1-1; TRBD1 might be the D (6 bases). Trimming took off 6 bases at V and 6 bases at J, with 23 bases between the two ends. In germline, CDR1 is DFQATT, CDR2 SNEGSKA (reference sequence). CDR3 size: 15 residues. In DNA form, the CDR3 reads TGCAGTGCCATCACTTCGGGCCCCAGGGGACCTGAAGCTTTCTTT. Residues: CSAITSGPRGPEAFF.

The chain recombines TRBV28 with TRBJ1-4; D is uncertain. Trimming cost V 5 bases and J 4 bases, with 11 bases left between them. The CDR3 sequence is 14 residues long. Germline lookup yields CDR1 MDHEN and CDR2 SYDVKM. The CDR3 loop is CASSLRRVNEKLFF. Written as DNA, the CDR3 is TGTGCCAGCAGTCTCCGGAGGGTTAATGAAAAACTGTTTTTT. Complete variable domain (other parts from reference TRBV28 and TRBJ1-4): DVKVTQSSRYLVKRTGEKVFLECVQDMDHENMFWYRQDPGLGLRLIYFSYDVKMKEKGDIPEGYSVSREKKERFSLILESASTNQTSMYLCASSLRRVNEKLFFGSGTQLSVL.